This TCR beta chain appears in the sequencing data of a study of CD8 T cells in ankylosing spondylitis. This clonotype came up a few times. Its antigen is as yet unknown. TCRdb re-derived calls from the 5' RACE reads in MiXCR, one entry per CDR3 protein. The sample shows some 150,000 distinct CDR3 sequences, roughly an eighth of them seen only once. Per germline, CDR1 LNHDA and CDR2 SQIVND (reference sequence). V shed 10 bases and J shed 4 bases, with 16 bases lying between them. CDR3 length: 14 residues. Study results and caveats: Disease-associated clones were CD8+ and fairly uncommon in peripheral blood. Significant enrichment of disease-linked clones was reported in matched ankylosing spondylitis synovial fluid. Past research had described some motif variants in reactive arthritis synovial fluid and blood. Seven to nine highly homologous variants formed a TCR beta motif that appeared characteristic of ankylosing spondylitis blood.

This chain links TRBV19 with TRBJ2-2; D may be TRBD2 (6 bases). This clonotype originated in a female donor with ankylosing spondylitis or in good health (not recorded which). Specimen: blood, either unsorted or a sorted T cell fraction (not recorded which). The chain's CDR3 is CAIRTNGGTGELFF. DNA for the CDR3: TGTGCCATTCGAACTAACGGGGGCACCGGGGAGCTGTTTTTT. The variable domain in full, completed from reference TRBV19 and TRBJ2-2, reads DGGITQSPKYLFRKEGQNVTLSCEQNLNHDAMYWYRQDPGQGLRLIYYSQIVNDFQKGDIAEGYSVSREKKESFPLTVTSAQKNPTAFYLCAIRTNGGTGELFFGEGSRLTVL.